This T cell receptor beta chain was sequenced for a study of cytomegalovirus exposure and HLA in healthy donors. The PCR was carried out with 60 Vbeta primers and 13 Jbeta primers. The table came from immunoSEQ multiplex PCR; TCRdb's copy has only in-frame clones and leaves some out. The table includes 93,000 or so clones, just under 85% detected once. Findings of the study overall: In a later analysis, productive TCRs from donors in an Asian-associated ancestry cluster reportedly carried fewer N-insertions than the cohort mean.

Germline trimming cut 4 bases from V and 7 bases from J; bases unmatched to any gene: 9. The CDR3 spans 15 residues. Germline CDR1 SGHTS, CDR2 YDEGEE. On this clone: Its target is unknown.

The sample was PBMCs. The chain employs TRBV5-8 and TRBJ1-4; 8 positions match TRBD1. The sequence was collected from a woman younger than 35 in good health and CMV-seropositive. CDR3 amino acids: CASSSGQGDSEKLFF. CDR3 DNA: TGTGCCAGCAGCAGCGGACAGGGTGATAGTGAAAAACTGTTTTTT.